Presented here are 9 T cell receptor beta chains from one specimen sequenced in a study of CD8+ T cells in alopecia areata. Treatment indicated: oral pan-JAK inhibitor, 5-10 mg twice daily. Extraction of RNA preceded its reverse transcription into cDNA, which served as the sequencing template. Profiled with immunoSEQ multiplex PCR; TCRdb holds only in-frame clones, not every one. This sample has more than 90,000 clones, with around 60% found just once. This specimen consisted of CD8+ T cells sorted from blood, obtained at week 4, from a patient treated with tofacitinib. Source of these receptors: a human donor with alopecia areata.

This chain links TRBV27 with TRBJ2-3; 12 bases are a match to TRBD2. V lost 3 bases to trimming and J lost 4 bases; unmatched junction nucleotides: 5. CDR3 length equals 16 residues. From germline, CDR1 is MNHEY and CDR2 SMNVEV (reference sequence). CDR3 sequence: CASSLMTSGGADTQYF. The CDR3 nucleotides are TGTGCCAGCAGTTTGATGACTAGCGGGGGAGCAGATACGCAGTATTTT.

The V call is TRBV14, the J call TRBJ2-3; the D gene is possibly TRBD1 (6 bases). The CDR3 runs to 17 residues. The germline V gene encodes CDR1 SGHDN and CDR2 FVKESK. Between the trimmed V and J ends, which lost 0 bases and 2 bases, there was a span of 15 bases. Written as DNA, the CDR3 is TGTGCCAGCAGCCAAGATTTGGGGGCGGAATCCACAGATACGCAGTATTTT. This codes for CASSQDLGAESTDTQYF.

This clone was counted between two and nine times. This rearrangement joins TRBV7-9 to TRBJ1-1; tentative D call: TRBD1 (5 bases). CDR1 is SEHNR, CDR2 FQNEAQ, per germline (reference sequence). V was pared by 2 bases and J by 4 bases, with 14 bases between. The CDR3 runs to 15 residues. CDR3 sequence reads: CASSLKAGSGTEAFF. In DNA, the CDR3 is TGTGCCAGCAGCTTAAAAGCAGGGTCGGGCACTGAAGCTTTCTTT. The complete variable domain, with remaining parts taken from reference TRBV7-9 and TRBJ1-1, reads DTGVSQNPRHKITKRGQNVTFRCDPISEHNRLYWYRQTLGQGPEFLTYFQNEAQLEKSRLLSDRFSAERPKGSFSTLEIQRTEQGDSAMYLCASSLKAGSGTEAFFGQGTRLTVV.

This chain joins TRBV2 and TRBJ1-2; TRBD1 might be the D (5 bases). Looked up from germline, CDR1 is SNHLY and CDR2 is FYNNEI. The V end was cut by 2 bases, the J end by 0 bases, with 10 bases between. There are 15 residues in the CDR3. This CDR3 reads CASSERGDPNYGYTF. CDR3 sequence (DNA): TGTGCCAGCAGTGAAAGAGGGGACCCTAACTATGGCTACACCTTC.

V and J are TRBV30 and TRBJ2-7; 10 bases map to TRBD1. Germline CDR1 and CDR2: GTSNPN and SVGIG (reference sequence). V shed 4 bases and J 2 bases; nucleotides not matched to a gene: 5. There are 14 residues in the CDR3. CDR3 DNA: TGTGCCTGGAAGTTTGGGACAGGGGCCTACGAGCAGTACTTC. It codes for CAWKFGTGAYEQYF.

This clone was seen more than once but under ten times. The V gene is TRBV4-3, the J gene TRBJ2-1; D is perhaps TRBD1 or TRBD2 (5 bases each). With 1 base removed from V and 5 bases from J, the gap between germline ends came to 21 bases. The CDR3 consists of 18 residues. Per germline, CDR1 LGHNA and CDR2 YSLEER. This chain's CDR3 is CASSQGFEGTGKNNEQFF. DNA of the CDR3: TGCGCCAGCAGCCAAGGCTTCGAGGGGACCGGGAAGAACAATGAGCAGTTCTTC.

The V and J genes are TRBV4-1 and TRBJ1-1; the D is unclear. Trimming removed 1 base from V and 0 bases from J, with 9 bases in between. The germline V gene has CDR1 MGHRA and CDR2 YSYEKL. This CDR3 comprises 15 residues. The CDR3, as DNA: TGCGCCAGCAGCCAAGGGGCGGGAATGAACACTGAAGCTTTCTTT. This translates into CASSQGAGMNTEAFF.

The chain employs TRBV27 and TRBJ2-7, with 7 bases aligning to TRBD1. The V gene's germline CDR1 is MNHEY and CDR2 SMNVEV (reference sequence). Trimming removed 5 bases from V and 0 bases from J; junction bases left unmatched: 7. The CDR3 runs 15 residues. CDR3: CASSPYRGSSYEQYF. CDR3 nucleotides: TGTGCCAGCAGTCCTTACAGGGGAAGCTCCTACGAGCAGTACTTC.

This chain uses TRBV15 with TRBJ1-5; 8 bases are a match to TRBD1. Germline CDR1 is LNHNV and CDR2 is YYDKDF (reference sequence). The junction had 7 bases not matched to a gene; V was cut back by 8 bases and J by 4 bases. The CDR3 has 14 residues. CDR3 in DNA: TGTGCCACCGGTAGCAGGGGGCGAAATCAGCCCCAGCATTTT. It translates to CATGSRGRNQPQHF. The full variable domain, completed using reference TRBV15 and TRBJ1-5, is DAMVIQNPRYQVTQFGKPVTLSCSQTLNHNVMYWYQQKSSQAPKLLFHYYDKDFNNEADTPDNFQSRRPNTSFCFLDIRSPGLGDTAMYLCATGSRGRNQPQHFGDGTRLSIL.